This T cell receptor beta chain comes out of a study of cytomegalovirus exposure and HLA in healthy donors. Study context: Most genotyped donors, approximately 77% of about 400, had Caucasian-associated genetic ancestry.

Amplification used 60 Vbeta primers and 13 Jbeta primers. Measured with immunoSEQ multiplex PCR; TCRdb has only the in-frame clones, and not every one. The table records over 100,000 clones, about four fifths of them present only once. Study-wide results and caveats: Diagnosis of cytomegalovirus status made by the classifier reportedly showed high specificity and sensitivity. Association of 17,000 or so TCR beta sequences with HLA alleles was found at 0.05 false discovery rate in a later analysis. Listed as cytomegalovirus-associated were over 150 TCR beta chains.

Looked up from germline, CDR1 is SGHTA and CDR2 is FQGTGA. V trimming: 4 bases; J trimming: 3 bases; junction bases outside the gene matches: 23. This CDR3 has 20 residues. For this clone: Its cognate antigen is unknown.

The chain couples TRBV7-3 to TRBJ1-1; TRBD1 matches at 7 bases. The sample was PBMCs. The source of this sequence is a woman between 18 and 30 years old in good health and CMV-seropositive. The CDR3 DNA follows: TGTGCCAGCAGCTGGCTAAACGTGCCGGGACAGATTAGAGAGGACACTGAAGCTTTCTTT. Its translation is CASSWLNVPGQIREDTEAFF.